This is a list of T cell receptor beta chains from one sample in a study of OX40 agonist ivuxolimab in advanced cancers. The method was immunoSEQ multiplex PCR; TCRdb's version includes in-frame clones alone and lacks a portion of them. The sample records 60,000 to 90,000 clones, 84% being singletons. Here the sequenced sample was CD4+ or CD8+ T cells sorted from blood, taken in a trial of the OX40 agonist ivuxolimab. These receptors all come from an adult with an advanced solid tumor such as melanoma, head and neck, liver or kidney cancer. Both conserved end residues are part of each CDR3. The D gene is left open where the match is weak. Not all rows give a size; the values are once, few, many and, for expanded clones, a class.

cdr3_nt | cdr3_aa | clone_size | v_call | d_call | j_call
TGTGCCAGCTCACCCCGCCCAGAGCCCTACGAGCAGTACTTC | CASSPRPEPYEQYF | NA | TRBV18 | NA | TRBJ2-7
TGTGCCAGCAGCCAAGATCTAGCTTTCGAGAATTCACCCCTCCACTTT | CASSQDLAFENSPLHF | NA | TRBV4-2 | NA | TRBJ1-6
TGTGCCAGCAGCCGTCGGGACAGGCGTCCTGGAAACACCATATATTTT | CASSRRDRRPGNTIYF | NA | TRBV5-6 | TRBD1 | TRBJ1-3
TGTGCCAGCTCCCCGAGTGGGGAAAAACTGTTTTTT | CASSPSGEKLFF | NA | TRBV18 | NA | TRBJ1-4
TGTGCCAGCAGCCGATCCGGGACAGGTCACAATGAGCAGTTCTTC | CASSRSGTGHNEQFF | NA | TRBV28 | TRBD1 | TRBJ2-1
TGTGCCAGTACGAATAGCGGGGGCTACACAGATACGCAGTATTTT | CASTNSGGYTDTQYF | NA | TRBV19 | TRBD2 | TRBJ2-3
TGTGCCAGCAGTTACAGGATCCAAGAGACCCAGTACTTC | CASSYRIQETQYF | NA | TRBV6-5 | NA | TRBJ2-5
TGCGCCAGCAGCTCCGGGACAGCTAATTCACCCCTCCACTTT | CASSSGTANSPLHF | NA | TRBV5-1 | TRBD1 | TRBJ1-6
TGTGCCAGTAGTAATTGGGGAACGGTCCAAGAGACCCAGTACTTC | CASSNWGTVQETQYF | few | TRBV19 | NA | TRBJ2-5
TGTGCCTGGACCCGAGTCTTGAACACTGAAGCTTTCTTT | CAWTRVLNTEAFF | NA | TRBV30 | NA | TRBJ1-1
TGTGCCAGCAGCCGACCCAATCAGCCCCAGCATTTT | CASSRPNQPQHF | NA | TRBV7-3 | NA | TRBJ1-5
TGCGCCAGCAGCCCGCGTTCAGGGTTCAACAATGAGCAGTTCTTC | CASSPRSGFNNEQFF | NA | TRBV5-1 | NA | TRBJ2-1
TGTGCCTGGAGCCGGGACAGTCCCTCCTACGAGCAGTACTTC | CAWSRDSPSYEQYF | NA | TRBV30 | TRBD1 | TRBJ2-7
TGTGCCAGCAGTGGGCAGGAGGAGGGCTACACCTTC | CASSGQEEGYTF | NA | TRBV2 | NA | TRBJ1-2